The T cell receptor beta chain under discussion was sequenced for a study of blood T cell repertoires in COVID-19. The assay was immunoSEQ multiplex PCR, and TCRdb's table has in-frame clones only and misses some. The table lists 60,000 or so clones, 78% of them singletons. Germline V gene lookup returns CDR1 LGHNA and CDR2 YSLEER. V was trimmed by 0 bases and J by 11 bases, leaving 17 bases between them. The length of the CDR3 is 14 residues. The rearrangement links TRBV4-3 to TRBJ2-7; weak D call: TRBD2 (5 bases). Sequencing input: peripheral blood. The TCR was taken from a human donor in a cohort sampled during active COVID-19. The CDR3 sequence is CASSQDTLAPHKYF. The CDR3 bases are TGCGCCAGCAGCCAAGATACTCTAGCACCACACAAGTACTTC.